This TCR beta chain was obtained from a study of T cell clones after liver transplantation. Study-level information: Liver transplant recipients had immunosuppression withdrawal attempted within 2 years.

Assay: immunoSEQ multiplex PCR; the TCRdb copy retains only in-frame clones and omits some. The data show roughly 40,000 clones, with approximately 86% seen just once and almost 2.5% held by the top ten. V was cut by 4 bases and J by 8 bases, with 12 bases left in between. Germline assignment: CDR1 KGHSH and CDR2 LQKENI. The CDR3 covers 13 residues. The sequence derives from a human patient who received a liver transplant. Some T cells may be graft donor cells. The gene calls are TRBV18 and TRBJ2-1, with D perhaps being TRBD1 or TRBD2 (5 bases each). The sequencing here drew on CD4+ T cells from blood, taken 24 months after liver transplant. CDR3 coding DNA: TGTGCCAGCTCACTGGACATGGGGGATGAGCAGTTCTTC. It codes for CASSLDMGDEQFF.